This T cell receptor beta chain comes out of a study of blood T cells in healthy people across ages. For the second PCR, which ran for roughly 6 to 12 cycles, a sample-barcoded 5' primer and a J-beta primer mix were used. TCRdb fed the 5' RACE reads into MiXCR, producing one record per CDR3 protein. The sample contains about 580,000 distinct CDR3 sequences, 40% to 50% of which appear only once. The CDR3 loop spans 17 amino acids. Germline assignment: CDR1 SGHRS and CDR2 YFSETQ. V lost 1 base and J lost 3, with 18 bases in between. Notes on this clonotype: Its antigen is as yet unknown.

General study points: Donor CMV status was unknown, possibly confounding expanded clonotype changes. The study regarded diversity estimates from one million T cells as underestimates.

This TCR was sampled from an elderly man in good health. The V and J genes are TRBV5-1 and TRBJ2-3; D might be TRBD2 (6 bases). Sample: blood. CDR3 sequence (DNA): TGCGCCAGCAGCTTGCTGGGGCCGGGGGATTTTACAGATACGCAGTATTTT. Amino acids: CASSLLGPGDFTDTQYF.